These 29 T cell receptor beta chains share one sample of origin, sequenced in a study of T cells in Graves' hyperthyroidism and ophthalmopathy. Researchers took RNA transcripts and amplified the TCR beta CDR3 regions from them. HTBI primers were used for first-round RT-PCR of the TCR CDR3. From the multiplex PCR reads, TCRdb called clonotypes with MiXCR, one entry per CDR3 protein. The data hold some 440,000 distinct CDR3 sequences, with around 16% observed a single time. What was sequenced was blood. The receptors shown here come from a woman in her late teens or twenties with Graves' hyperthyroidism.

The rearrangement links TRBV10-2 to TRBJ2-3, with TRBD1 matching over 7 bases. The length of the CDR3 is 17 residues. V was pared by 5 bases and J by 2 bases, with 13 bases of the junction left unmatched. In germline, CDR1 is WSHSY, CDR2 SAAADI. This CDR3 is CASSPAGLTGTTDTQYF. For the CDR3, the DNA is TGCGCCAGCAGTCCCGCCGGCCTGACAGGGACCACAGATACGCAGTATTTT.

This clonotype was detected only a few times. This rearrangement joins TRBV12-3 or TRBV12-4 to TRBJ1-1, with D perhaps TRBD1 (5 bases). This CDR3 has 15 amino acids. The V end was cut by 5 bases, the J end by 5 bases, with 18 bases between. The CDR3: CASSLGGGSRTEAFF. For the CDR3, the DNA is TGTGCCAGCAGTCTGGGGGGGGGGAGTCGAACTGAAGCTTTCTTT.

Concerning this clonotype itself: This may come from a read error, since a much larger clone is one base off. Here the CDR3 DNA reads TGTGCCAGCAGTTTGGGATGGGACGGGGCCGAGCAGTACTTC. Its protein product is CASSLGWDGAEQYF. The chain uses TRBV27 and TRBJ2-7, with D possibly called TRBD1 or TRBD2 (5 bases each). V lost 3 bases, J lost 6 bases, and 15 bases lay in between. Germline V gene lookup returns CDR1 MNHEY and CDR2 SMNVEV (reference sequence). This CDR3 spans 14 amino acids.

This clonotype appeared many times. This chain joins TRBV20-1 and TRBJ2-1; D tentatively reads TRBD1 or TRBD2 (5 bases each). The CDR3 is made up of 10 amino acids. CDR1 DFQATT and CDR2 SNEGSKA come from the germline V gene (reference sequence). CDR3 protein: CSTRGREQFF. The CDR3 nucleotides read TGCAGCACCCGGGGCCGGGAGCAGTTCTTC.

A remark on this clonotype: A much larger clone differs from this one at a single base, so this may be a read error. This sequence joins TRBV12-3 or TRBV12-4 and TRBJ2-1, with D unclear. The CDR3 sequence is 13 residues long. Trimming took off 5 bases at V and 6 bases at J, with 11 bases between the two ends. The CDR3, as DNA: TGTGCCAGCAGTCTCGCAAATTTCAATGAGCAGTTCTTC. It yields the protein CASSLANFNEQFF.

The chain joins TRBV4-1 to TRBJ1-4, with D unresolved. Trimming cost V 4 bases and J 2 bases, with 14 bases left between them. The V gene's germline CDR1 is MGHRA and CDR2 YSYEKL. The CDR3 has 16 residues. CDR3 region: CASSPYSSGTNEKLFF. The CDR3 nucleotides read TGCGCCAGCAGCCCTTATTCCTCGGGGACTAATGAAAAACTGTTTTTT.

This clonotype was seen repeatedly, ten times or more. The V gene is TRBV12-5, the J gene TRBJ1-1; TRBD1 aligns across 8 bases. CDR1 LGHNT and CDR2 FRNRAP come from the germline V gene. This CDR3 has 15 amino acids. V shed 7 bases and J 4 bases; nucleotides not matched to a gene: 11. CDR3 residues: CASAQITGGVTEAFF. For the CDR3, the DNA is TGTGCTAGTGCCCAAATAACAGGGGGAGTCACTGAAGCTTTCTTT.

V usage is TRBV29-1 and J usage is TRBJ2-1, with 11 bases that match TRBD2. The V gene end was trimmed by 6 bases and the J gene end by 1 base; junction bases not matched to a gene: 5. Germline values: CDR1 SQVTM, CDR2 ANQGSEA. This CDR3 has 15 residues. CDR3: CSVPGLAGSYNEQFF. DNA of the CDR3: TGCAGCGTCCCCGGACTAGCGGGTTCCTACAATGAGCAGTTCTTC.

This clonotype appeared many times. This chain connects TRBV27 to TRBJ1-1, with D possibly TRBD1 on 5 matching bases. The V gene lost 3 bases and the J gene lost 2 bases, with 10 bases spanning the gap. Germline V gives CDR1 MNHEY, CDR2 SMNVEV (reference sequence). This CDR3 has 14 residues. CDR3 DNA sequence: TGTGCCAGCAGTTTTCAGGGAAGTAACACTGAAGCTTTCTTT. Translated: CASSFQGSNTEAFF.

This clonotype appeared a few times. The rearrangement links TRBV9 to TRBJ2-5; D is unclear. The CDR3 sequence is 16 residues long. V was cut by 0 bases and J by 4 bases, with 16 bases left in between. Germline V CDR1 and CDR2: SGDLS, YYNGEE. The chain's CDR3 is CASSVGLGKSVETQYF. CDR3 DNA: TGTGCCAGCAGCGTAGGTCTCGGCAAGAGCGTAGAGACCCAGTACTTC.

This sequence joins TRBV5-4 and TRBJ2-1; D uncertain. The ends were cut back, 4 bases at V and 7 bases at J, with 9 bases in the middle. The CDR3 extends over 12 amino acids. Germline V gene sequence: CDR1 SGHNT, CDR2 YYREEE (reference sequence). CDR3 DNA sequence: TGTGCCAGCAGCGATCTAGGAAATGAGCAGTTCTTC. It translates to CASSDLGNEQFF.

This clonotype was counted many times. This chain joins TRBV28 and TRBJ1-1, with D perhaps matching TRBD1 (5 bases). The CDR3 contains 15 residues. Germline V gene data show CDR1 as MDHEN and CDR2 as SYDVKM. V was cut by 7 bases and J by 5 bases, with 20 bases left in between. The CDR3: CASTLSGAGSTEAFF. CDR3 nucleotides: TGTGCCAGCACCCTCTCCGGGGCCGGGAGTACTGAAGCTTTCTTT.

V and J are TRBV14 and TRBJ1-1; the D gene is possibly TRBD1 (6 bases). V dropped 4 bases and J dropped 3 bases, with 21 bases sitting between them. The CDR3 spans 17 residues. Germline CDR1 is SGHDN and CDR2 is FVKESK. The CDR3: CASSPTGYPLVYTEAFF. The CDR3 DNA sequence: TGTGCCAGCAGCCCTACAGGGTATCCCTTGGTGTACACTGAAGCTTTCTTT. The full variable domain, with the rest looked up from reference TRBV14 and TRBJ1-1, is EAGVTQFPSHSVIEKGQTVTLRCDPISGHDNLYWYRRVMGKEIKFLLHFVKESKQDESGMPNNRFLAERTGGTYSTLKVQPAELEDSGVYFCASSPTGYPLVYTEAFFGQGTRLTVV.

CDR3 loop: CATSAVRDSGTYEQYF. CDR3 sequence (DNA): TGTGCCACCAGCGCCGTAAGGGACAGCGGAACCTACGAGCAGTACTTC. The chain joins TRBV15 to TRBJ2-7; 7 bases map to TRBD1. CDR1 and CDR2 (germline): LNHNV, YYDKDF (reference sequence). The CDR3 contains 16 residues. V shed 5 bases and J 2 bases; nucleotides not matched to a gene: 12. The full variable domain, in which reference TRBV15 and TRBJ2-7 provide the parts outside the CDR3, is DAMVIQNPRYQVTQFGKPVTLSCSQTLNHNVMYWYQQKSSQAPKLLFHYYDKDFNNEADTPDNFQSRRPNTSFCFLDIRSPGLGDTAMYLCATSAVRDSGTYEQYFGPGTRLTVT.

This chain connects TRBV7-2 to TRBJ1-3, with D unresolved. There are 13 residues in the CDR3. Looked up from germline, CDR1 is SGHTA and CDR2 is FQGNSA. V dropped 7 bases and J dropped 0 bases, with 7 bases sitting between them. CDR3: CASNRFSGNTIYF. CDR3 coding DNA: TGTGCCAGCAATCGGTTCTCTGGAAACACCATATATTTT.

On this clonotype itself: The missing conserved phenylalanine or tryptophan at the end of this CDR3 makes a read error likely. The chain links TRBV5-1 to TRBJ2-3; maybe TRBD2 (5 bases). Trimming took 2 bases from V and 0 from J, leaving 16 bases between them. The CDR3 runs 17 residues. From germline, CDR1 is SGHRS and CDR2 YFSETQ. The CDR3: CASSFTSGRPSTDTQYL. The CDR3 bases are TGCGCCAGCAGCTTCACCAGCGGTCGCCCTAGCACAGATACGCAGTATCTT.

The sample holds a few counts of this clonotype. The chain employs TRBV12-3 or TRBV12-4 and TRBJ2-3; D may match TRBD1 or TRBD2 (5 bases each). V lost 6 bases and J lost 0, with 10 bases in between. This CDR3 spans 14 amino acids. CDR3 protein: CASRGRRSTDTQYF. CDR3 DNA: TGTGCCAGCAGGGGACGGCGTAGCACAGATACGCAGTATTTT.

In this sample, this clonotype turned up many times. The chain employs TRBV7-9 and TRBJ2-1; 9 bases are shared with TRBD2. The CDR3 contains 16 residues. Germline-derived CDR1 and CDR2 are SEHNR and FQNEAQ (reference sequence). V dropped 1 base and J dropped 3; count of bases not matched to a gene: 4. CDR3 sequence reads: CASSLGTSEDYNEQFF. CDR3 sequence (DNA): TGTGCCAGCAGCTTAGGGACTAGCGAGGACTACAATGAGCAGTTCTTC.

This clonotype was seen at least ten times. The chain combines TRBV11-3 with TRBJ1-2, with D perhaps matching TRBD1 (6 bases). Germline V gene sequence: CDR1 SGHNT, CDR2 YENEEA. Trimming removed 1 base at V and 0 bases at J, with 12 bases between. The CDR3 loop spans 16 amino acids. Here the CDR3 reads CASSLGDKTPNYGYTF. The CDR3 DNA follows: TGTGCCAGCAGCTTAGGGGACAAAACTCCTAACTATGGCTACACCTTC.

At least ten counts were recorded for this clonotype. The chain carries TRBV28 and TRBJ2-1; D might be TRBD2 (6 bases). From germline, CDR1 is MDHEN and CDR2 SYDVKM. Deletions cut 6 bases from V and 9 bases from J, with 21 bases between. The CDR3 is 15 amino acids. CDR3 nucleotides: TGTGCCAGCAGCCAACTCTGGGGGGAGGCCATTGAGCAGTTCTTC. Its protein product is CASSQLWGEAIEQFF.

This clonotype was seen a handful of times. This chain links TRBV15 with TRBJ2-1; 8 positions match TRBD2. The CDR3 has 16 amino acids. The J segment lost 3 bases and the V segment lost 0 bases, leaving 4 bases of the junction unmatched. Looked up from germline, CDR1 is LNHNV and CDR2 is YYDKDF (reference sequence). The CDR3 nucleotides read TGTGCCACCAGCAGAGAAGGAACTAGCGGCTACAATGAGCAGTTCTTC. This sequence encodes CATSREGTSGYNEQFF.

The V gene is TRBV19, the J gene TRBJ2-2, with D unresolved. The CDR3 spans 15 residues. CDR1 is LNHDA, CDR2 SQIVND, per germline (reference sequence). V lost 1 base, J lost 6 bases, and 12 bases lay in between. This chain's CDR3 is CASSIGELRSGELFF. In nucleotides, the CDR3 is TGTGCCAGTAGTATAGGGGAATTGAGGTCCGGGGAGCTGTTTTTT.

This clonotype was counted ten times or more. The gene calls are TRBV11-3 and TRBJ1-2; 8 positions agree with TRBD1. V was pared by 5 bases and J by 4 bases, with 6 bases of the junction left unmatched. CDR3 size: 14 residues. Germline values: CDR1 SGHNT, CDR2 YENEEA. CDR3 protein: CASSDNRGFYGYTF. The CDR3, as DNA: TGTGCCAGCAGCGACAACAGGGGGTTCTATGGCTACACCTTC.

This clonotype was counted at least ten times. The chain combines TRBV18 with TRBJ1-1, with TRBD1 identical over 9 bases. This CDR3 has 15 residues. CDR1 and CDR2 (germline): KGHSH, LQKENI. The junction had 8 bases not matched to a gene; V was cut back by 5 bases and J by 4 bases. The chain's CDR3 is CASSNGPGQGTEAFF. The CDR3 DNA follows: TGTGCCAGCTCAAACGGACCGGGACAGGGCACTGAAGCTTTCTTT.

This clonotype was seen a few times. The chain couples TRBV6-1 to TRBJ1-1, with TRBD1 as a possible D gene (6 bases). CDR1 and CDR2 (germline): MNHNS, SASEGT. V shed 6 bases and J shed 0 bases, with 14 bases lying between them. This CDR3 has 15 amino acids. The CDR3 protein is CASRPSGHLNTEAFF. The CDR3, as DNA: TGTGCCAGCAGGCCCTCGGGACACCTGAACACTGAAGCTTTCTTT.

Ten or more counts support this clonotype. V and J are TRBV7-3 and TRBJ2-1; 9 nucleotides line up with TRBD2. Trimming at V came to 0 bases and at J to 8 bases, leaving 5 bases not matched to a gene. This CDR3 is built from 15 residues. Germline V CDR1 and CDR2: SGHTA, FQGTGA. CDR3 residues: CASSLTSGRIDEQFF. The DNA for the CDR3 is TGTGCCAGCAGCTTAACTAGCGGGAGAATCGATGAGCAGTTCTTC. Variable domain in full (rest from reference TRBV7-3 and TRBJ2-1): GAGVSQTPSNKVTEKGKYVELRCDPISGHTALYWYRQSLGQGPEFLIYFQGTGAADDSGLPNDRFFAVRPEGSVSTLKIQRTERGDSAVYLCASSLTSGRIDEQFFGPGTRLTVL.

There are many counts of this clonotype. The chain is built from TRBV18 and TRBJ2-5; TRBD2 aligns across 7 bases. The CDR3 consists of 15 residues. V gave up 3 bases and J gave up 4 bases; unmatched junction bases: 8. Germline CDR1 and CDR2: KGHSH and LQKENI. CDR3 in amino acids: CASSPKRGWGETQYF. In DNA, the CDR3 is TGTGCCAGCTCACCGAAGCGGGGCTGGGGAGAGACCCAGTACTTC.

The CDR3 DNA is TGCGCCAGCAGCCAAGACCGGTCCAGTCTTAGTGAGCAGTACTTC. This sequence encodes CASSQDRSSLSEQYF. The rearrangement joins TRBV4-3 to TRBJ2-7, with D hard to call. The CDR3 consists of 15 residues. Germline V lookup: CDR1 LGHNA, CDR2 YSLEER. Trimming removed 0 bases at V and 7 bases at J, with 16 bases between.

The rearrangement uses TRBV30 and TRBJ1-2; no firm D call. This CDR3 has 11 residues. The germline V and J ends were trimmed by 0 bases and 7 bases, with 6 bases remaining between them. Germline V CDR1 and CDR2: GTSNPN, SVGIG (reference sequence). CDR3 sequence: CAWSVLFGYTF. The CDR3 DNA reads TGTGCCTGGAGTGTACTGTTTGGCTACACCTTC.